Listed below are T cell receptor beta chains from one sample, sequenced in a study of blood T cell repertoires in COVID-19. Assay used: immunoSEQ multiplex PCR; TCRdb lists only in-frame clones, some missing. The data hold tens of thousands of clones, with 89% observed a single time. The specimen was peripheral blood. These receptors all stem from a middle-aged man with COVID-19, enrolled during active disease. Each CDR3 is given with its conserved first and last residue. D genes are given only for firm matches. Expanded clones get a size class; other rows say once, few or many, or leave the size out.

v_gene	d_gene	abundance	j_gene	CDR3aa	CDR3nt
TRBV12-3/TRBV12-4	TRBD1	.	TRBJ1-1	CASSFGTGEAFF	TGTGCCAGCAGTTTCGGGACAGGGGAAGCTTTCTTT
TRBV6-6	TRBD2	.	TRBJ2-1	CASSTARGGRQYEQFF	TGTGCCAGCAGTACCGCTCGGGGGGGCCGGCAGTATGAGCAGTTCTTC
TRBV29-1	.	.	TRBJ1-1	CSVVANTEAFF	TGCAGCGTTGTGGCGAACACTGAAGCTTTCTTT
TRBV19	.	.	TRBJ1-5	CASGTYSNQPQHF	TGTGCCTCGGGTACATATAGCAATCAGCCCCAGCATTTT
TRBV6-2/TRBV6-3	.	.	TRBJ2-1	CASSYSATRFNEQFF	TGTGCCAGCAGTTACTCGGCGACTAGATTTAATGAGCAGTTCTTC
TRBV6-6	.	.	TRBJ1-3	CASSPSNPTRGFSGNTIYF	TGTGCCAGCAGTCCCTCAAACCCGACAAGGGGGTTCTCTGGAAACACCATATATTTT
TRBV9	.	.	TRBJ2-1	CASRGTQVYEQFF	TGTGCCAGCAGGGGGACTCAAGTCTATGAGCAGTTCTTC
TRBV5-6	.	once	TRBJ1-1	CASSLAQVRTEAFF	TGTGCCAGCAGCTTGGCCCAAGTGCGGACTGAAGCTTTCTTT
TRBV7-2	.	.	TRBJ1-3	CASSPGIPSGNTIYF	TGTGCCAGCAGCCCCGGGATACCCTCTGGAAACACCATATATTTT
TRBV5-1	.	.	TRBJ1-1	CASSLEAGVNTEAFF	TGCGCCAGCAGCTTGGAGGCAGGGGTAAACACTGAAGCTTTCTTT
TRBV6-5	TRBD1	.	TRBJ2-5	CASRVGTGSRETQYF	TGTGCCAGCAGAGTGGGGACAGGGTCGAGGGAGACCCAGTACTTC
TRBV14	.	.	TRBJ1-6	CASSQGQRPPLHF	TGTGCCAGCAGCCAAGGACAGCGTCCACCCCTCCACTTT
TRBV10-3	.	.	TRBJ1-1	CAIGPRNMNTEAFF	TGTGCCATCGGTCCCAGGAACATGAACACTGAAGCTTTCTTT
TRBV6-5	.	.	TRBJ2-3	CASSYSGLPTDTQYF	TGTGCCAGCAGTTATTCGGGACTTCCCACAGATACGCAGTATTTT
TRBV10-3	TRBD2	.	TRBJ2-3	CAIEDGTSGGAAYF	TGTGCCATCGAGGATGGGACTAGCGGGGGGGCCGCGTATTTT
TRBV24-1	.	.	TRBJ2-2	CATSDVQINTGELFF	TGTGCCACCAGTGATGTCCAGATAAACACCGGGGAGCTGTTTTTT
TRBV19	TRBD1	.	TRBJ2-7	CASSSRGRTYEQYF	TGTGCCAGTAGTTCGAGGGGGCGAACCTACGAGCAGTACTTC
TRBV7-9	.	.	TRBJ1-6	CASLDYGGQINSPLHF	TGTGCCAGCCTCGATTATGGGGGCCAGATTAATTCACCCCTCCACTTT
TRBV5-1	.	.	TRBJ1-1	CASSLQGHTEAFF	TGCGCCAGCAGCTTGCAGGGCCACACTGAAGCTTTCTTT
TRBV7-6	.	.	TRBJ2-1	CASSHSVLEQFF	TGTGCCAGCAGCCATTCCGTACTTGAGCAGTTCTTC
TRBV3-1/TRBV3-2	.	.	TRBJ2-7	CASSQTGGRSYEQYF	TGTGCCAGCAGCCAAACCGGGGGTAGGTCCTACGAGCAGTACTTC
TRBV4-1	.	.	TRBJ1-6	CASSQDLSGGWGSPLHF	TGCGCCAGCAGCCAAGATTTATCGGGCGGGTGGGGTTCACCCCTCCACTTT
TRBV12-3/TRBV12-4	.	.	TRBJ1-1	CASSPTGNTEAFF	TGTGCCAGCAGCCCAACAGGGAACACTGAAGCTTTCTTT
TRBV3-1/TRBV3-2	TRBD1	.	TRBJ1-6	CASSRTGGNSPLHF	TGTGCCAGCAGTCGGACAGGGGGGAATTCACCCCTCCACTTT
TRBV6-2/TRBV6-3	.	.	TRBJ1-2	CASSYDRTSSGYTF	TGTGCCAGCAGTTACGACAGAACCTCGTCGGGCTACACCTTC
TRBV9	.	.	TRBJ1-1	CASSVAPSTEAFF	TGTGCCAGCAGCGTAGCACCGAGCACTGAAGCTTTCTTT
TRBV10-3	TRBD1	once	TRBJ2-7	CAIRPTGEPYEQYF	TGTGCCATCAGACCGACAGGGGAGCCCTACGAGCAGTACTTC
TRBV5-1	.	.	TRBJ1-6	CASSLEVGSSSPLHF	TGCGCCAGCAGCTTGGAAGTAGGGAGCTCTTCACCCCTCCACTTT
TRBV6-5	TRBD1	.	TRBJ2-7	CASRTGGWTYEQYF	TGTGCCAGCAGGACAGGGGGCTGGACCTACGAGCAGTACTTC
TRBV18	.	.	TRBJ2-7	CASSPLIARSYEQYF	TGTGCCAGCTCACCATTGATTGCTAGGTCCTACGAGCAGTACTTC
TRBV27	TRBD1	.	TRBJ2-2	CATGQGRVTGELFF	TGTGCCACTGGACAGGGTCGTGTTACCGGGGAGCTGTTTTTT
TRBV5-1	.	.	TRBJ2-5	CASSPSDRTKETQYF	TGCGCCAGCAGCCCATCGGACAGGACTAAAGAGACCCAGTACTTC
TRBV13	TRBD2	once	TRBJ2-3	CASSLGRGDSTDTQYF	TGTGCCAGCAGCTTAGGCCGGGGGGATAGCACAGATACGCAGTATTTT
TRBV29-1	TRBD2	.	TRBJ2-5	CSAGTSQETQYF	TGCAGCGCTGGGACTAGCCAAGAGACCCAGTACTTC